This entry lists 19 T cell receptor beta chains sequenced from one sample in a study of T-cell memory formation after mild COVID-19. MiXCR, run by TCRdb on the 5' RACE reads, gives a single entry per CDR3 protein. The sample includes a few hundred thousand distinct CDR3 sequences, 25% to 35% of them seen just once. The sequencing input was PBMCs or a T cell subset sorted from them (not recorded which). These TCRs come from an adult woman who had mild COVID-19 (a few samples of this study predate the infection). Cell type and time point are not known.

This clonotype occurred a few times. An end of the junction does not agree with germline; a read error may underlie this. The chain links TRBV7-7 to TRBJ2-7; TRBD2 matches at 9 bases. The germline gives CDR1 SSHAT, CDR2 FNYEAQ (reference sequence). The CDR3 totals 14 residues. The CDR3 DNA sequence: TGTGCTAGCAGCCCTAGCGGGAACTCCTACGAGCAGTACTTC. It codes for CASSPSGNSYEQYF.

The chain joins TRBV4-1 to TRBJ2-5; D is undetermined. The V gene's germline CDR1 is MGHRA and CDR2 YSYEKL. Trimming took off 4 bases at V and 2 bases at J, with 11 bases between the two ends. The CDR3 has 14 residues. The DNA of the CDR3 is TGCGCCAGCAGCCGCGTGGTGGTACAAGAGACCCAGTACTTC. Encoded protein: CASSRVVVQETQYF.

This chain joins TRBV19 and TRBJ1-1; tentatively, D is TRBD1 (5 bases). Germline-derived CDR1 and CDR2 are LNHDA and SQIVND (reference sequence). V lost 2 bases and J 5 bases, leaving 9 bases between the germline ends. The CDR3 consists of 13 residues. CDR3: CASSIRGGTEAFF. In DNA, the CDR3 is TGTGCCAGTAGTATAAGGGGAGGGACTGAAGCTTTCTTT.

This clonotype has only a few counts. The J gene is TRBJ2-3, the V gene TRBV4-3, with D tentatively TRBD1 or TRBD2 (5 bases each). Germline V gene lookup returns CDR1 LGHNA and CDR2 YSLEER. Deletions cut 0 bases from V and 1 base from J, with 14 bases between. The CDR3 totals 17 residues. In DNA form, the CDR3 reads TGCGCCAGCAGCCAAGATCGGGGCAGCTTGGGCACAGATACGCAGTATTTT. This sequence encodes CASSQDRGSLGTDTQYF.

This clonotype was detected a few times. The rearrangement links TRBV4-3 to TRBJ1-1, with 7 bases identical to TRBD1. Germline V gene lookup returns CDR1 LGHNA and CDR2 YSLEER. Trimming cost V 1 base and J 0 bases; bases outside gene matches: 8. The CDR3 runs 17 residues. The CDR3 DNA reads as TGCGCCAGCAGCCAAGGGTCCCAGGGGGGGGTGAACACTGAAGCTTTCTTT. Residues: CASSQGSQGGVNTEAFF.

The rearrangement links TRBV9 to TRBJ2-2, with unresolved D. V lost 0 bases, J lost 5 bases, and 2 bases lay in between. The CDR3 consists of 12 residues. Germline lookup yields CDR1 SGDLS and CDR2 YYNGEE. The CDR3 DNA is TGTGCCAGCAGCGTAGCAACCGGGGAGCTGTTTTTT. This translates into CASSVATGELFF. The entire variable domain, with the rest obtained from reference TRBV9 and TRBJ2-2, is as follows: DSGVTQTPKHLITATGQRVTLRCSPRSGDLSVYWYQQSLDQGLQFLIQYYNGEERAKGNILERFSAQQFPDLHSELNLSSLELGDSALYFCASSVATGELFFGEGSRLTVL.

This clonotype was recorded a few times. CDR3 DNA sequence: TGTGCCAGCAACGACATGGGAAACACCATATATTTT. Translation gives CASNDMGNTIYF. The gene calls are TRBV12-3 or TRBV12-4 and TRBJ1-3; no definite D call. The ends were cut back, 7 bases at V and 4 bases at J, with 8 bases in the middle. The CDR3 consists of 12 residues.

This clonotype was recorded many times. The chain links TRBV6-5 to TRBJ1-1; 7 bases line up with TRBD1. V was pared by 4 bases and J by 5 bases, with 1 base of the junction left unmatched. Looked up from germline, CDR1 is MNHEY and CDR2 is SVGAGI. The CDR3 has 12 amino acids. The CDR3 loop reads CASSFRGTEAFF. For the CDR3, the DNA is TGTGCCAGCAGTTTCAGGGGGACTGAAGCTTTCTTT.

This rearrangement joins TRBV12-3 or TRBV12-4 to TRBJ2-7, with D unclear. This CDR3 has 14 residues. The V end was cut by 3 bases, the J end by 3 bases, with 12 bases between. DNA of the CDR3: TGTGCCAGCAGTTTTATGTCTAATAACTACGAGCAGTACTTC. Translation: CASSFMSNNYEQYF.

In its sample, this clonotype was seen a few times. V is TRBV12-3 or TRBV12-4 and J is TRBJ1-1; D ambiguous. The CDR3 runs 15 residues. Trimming shortened V by 6 bases and J by 3 bases, and 17 bases separated the two germline ends. The CDR3 spells CASRKGGRIDTEAFF. For the CDR3, the DNA is TGTGCCAGCAGGAAAGGAGGGAGGATAGACACTGAAGCTTTCTTT.

V is TRBV20-1 and J is TRBJ1-1; 11 nucleotides match TRBD1. Trimming took 0 bases from V and 4 from J; bases not matched to a gene: 10. CDR1 and CDR2 from the germline V gene are DFQATT and SNEGSKA (reference sequence). The CDR3 sequence is 17 residues long. In DNA form, the CDR3 reads TGCAGTGCTAGAGATTTCGCATCAGGGACAGGGGGCACTGAAGCTTTCTTT. Residues: CSARDFASGTGGTEAFF.

Only a few counts were recorded for this clonotype. The chain has TRBV5-1 and TRBJ2-7; D might be TRBD1 (5 bases). Germline CDR1 SGHRS, CDR2 YFSETQ. V was cut by 2 bases and J by 5 bases, with 14 bases left in between. This CDR3 spans 14 amino acids. In DNA form, the CDR3 reads TGCGCCAGCAGCTTCGTAGGGGCTGGGAACGAGCAGTACTTC. It is translated as CASSFVGAGNEQYF.

This clonotype was seen only a few times. V and J are TRBV6-6 and TRBJ2-5, with D perhaps TRBD1 or TRBD2 (5 bases each). The V gene lost 6 bases and the J gene lost 0 bases, with 11 bases spanning the gap. CDR3 size: 14 residues. Germline V gene data show CDR1 as MNHNY and CDR2 as SVGAGI (reference sequence). DNA of the CDR3: TGTGCCAGCAGGGGATGGGGGTACCAAGAGACCCAGTACTTC. This translates into CASRGWGYQETQYF.

In this sample, this clonotype turned up a few times. This chain uses TRBV7-9 with TRBJ2-7; 7 bases match TRBD2. Trimming took 4 bases from V and 0 from J; bases not matched to a gene: 6. The CDR3 is 15 amino acids. Looked up from germline, CDR1 is SEHNR and CDR2 is FQNEAQ (reference sequence). The CDR3: CASSYASGSSYEQYF. CDR3 bases: TGTGCCAGCAGCTACGCTAGCGGCAGCTCCTACGAGCAGTACTTC.

The DNA of the CDR3 is TGTGCCAGCAGTTTGGGGTCGGGACTAGCGGGTGTCTACAATGAGCAGTTCTTC. Translating it yields CASSLGSGLAGVYNEQFF. The V call is TRBV6-2 or TRBV6-3, the J call TRBJ2-1; 12 bases line up with TRBD2. The V gene end was trimmed by 4 bases and the J gene end by 3 bases; junction bases not matched to a gene: 10. Germline assignment: CDR1 MNHEY and CDR2 SVGEGT. This CDR3 region has 18 residues.

The chain couples TRBV9 to TRBJ2-1; D unclear. The CDR3 has 18 amino acids. Trimming took off 0 bases at V and 2 bases at J, with 18 bases between the two ends. Germline lookup yields CDR1 SGDLS and CDR2 YYNGEE. The CDR3 reads CASSVGKSLTRTYNEQFF. CDR3 bases: TGTGCCAGCAGCGTAGGTAAAAGTCTGACGCGAACCTACAATGAGCAGTTCTTC. Together with reference TRBV9 and TRBJ2-1, the CDR3 gives the full variable domain: DSGVTQTPKHLITATGQRVTLRCSPRSGDLSVYWYQQSLDQGLQFLIQYYNGEERAKGNILERFSAQQFPDLHSELNLSSLELGDSALYFCASSVGKSLTRTYNEQFFGPGTRLTVL.

The chain uses TRBV29-1 and TRBJ2-2; D gene unclear. The CDR3 is made up of 17 amino acids. Per the germline V gene, CDR1 is SQVTM and CDR2 is ANQGSEA. V lost 3 bases and J 0 bases, leaving 17 bases between the germline ends. DNA of the CDR3: TGCAGCGTTGATGCTCCCGTAGGTTATTCGAACACCGGGGAGCTGTTTTTT. Amino acids: CSVDAPVGYSNTGELFF.

This clonotype was seen a few times. The rearrangement joins TRBV20-1 to TRBJ2-3; D perhaps matches TRBD2 (6 bases). In germline, CDR1 is DFQATT, CDR2 SNEGSKA (reference sequence). The ends were cut back, 4 bases at V and 2 bases at J, with 13 bases in the middle. There are 14 residues in the CDR3. CDR3 coding DNA: TGCAGTGCTAAGAGGGGAGGTTCCACAGATACGCAGTATTTT. It specifies CSAKRGGSTDTQYF.

This clonotype occurred a few times. The CDR3 DNA reads as TGTGCCAGCAGCGTAGAAGCAAGTTATGGCTACACCTTC. Amino acid sequence: CASSVEASYGYTF. The chain employs TRBV9 and TRBJ1-2; D uncertain. The V gene's germline CDR1 is SGDLS and CDR2 YYNGEE. V was trimmed by 0 bases and J by 5 bases, leaving 8 bases between them. The length of the CDR3 is 13 residues.